One sample yielded the 2 T cell receptor beta chains listed below, sequenced in a study of regulatory T cells in long-lasting Graves disease. Construction of TCR beta libraries relied on iRepertoire HTBI primers and on Arm-PCR targeting CDR3 regions. One entry per CDR3 protein results from TCRdb running MiXCR on the multiplex PCR reads. This table has roughly 610,000 distinct CDR3 sequences, 15% to 20% appearing once. Time point denoted: newly diagnosed GD, antithyroid drugs for less than 3 months. From PBMCs, RNA was extracted and then used to make the TCR library. These same data were also listed under a study on T cells in Graves' hyperthyroidism and ophthalmopathy.

The material was peripheral blood mononuclear cells (PBMCs), obtained at new diagnosis, from a patient treated with antithyroid drugs. The receptors here all came from a man younger than 35 with Graves disease.

A note on this clonotype: As the CDR3 is not closed by the conserved phenylalanine or tryptophan, this likely results from a read error. The genes are TRBV5-1 and TRBJ2-7; the D is unclear. The germline CDR1 and CDR2 sequences are SGHRS and YFSETQ. CDR3 length equals 14 residues. V lost 4 bases and J 3 bases, leaving 14 bases between the germline ends. CDR3 nucleotide sequence: TGCGCCAGCAGCGGAGAAGTCTGGGACTACGAGCAGTACCTC. Translated, it gives CASSGEVWDYEQYL.

This clonotype was seen a few times. This chain uses TRBV15 with TRBJ1-1; D may be TRBD1 (5 bases). V dropped 5 bases and J dropped 0 bases, with 13 bases sitting between them. The CDR3 runs 15 residues. CDR1 and CDR2 from the germline V gene are LNHNV and YYDKDF (reference sequence). CDR3 DNA sequence: TGTGCCACCAGCTTCCAGGGTTGGGTGAACACTGAAGCTTTCTTT. Translation: CATSFQGWVNTEAFF.